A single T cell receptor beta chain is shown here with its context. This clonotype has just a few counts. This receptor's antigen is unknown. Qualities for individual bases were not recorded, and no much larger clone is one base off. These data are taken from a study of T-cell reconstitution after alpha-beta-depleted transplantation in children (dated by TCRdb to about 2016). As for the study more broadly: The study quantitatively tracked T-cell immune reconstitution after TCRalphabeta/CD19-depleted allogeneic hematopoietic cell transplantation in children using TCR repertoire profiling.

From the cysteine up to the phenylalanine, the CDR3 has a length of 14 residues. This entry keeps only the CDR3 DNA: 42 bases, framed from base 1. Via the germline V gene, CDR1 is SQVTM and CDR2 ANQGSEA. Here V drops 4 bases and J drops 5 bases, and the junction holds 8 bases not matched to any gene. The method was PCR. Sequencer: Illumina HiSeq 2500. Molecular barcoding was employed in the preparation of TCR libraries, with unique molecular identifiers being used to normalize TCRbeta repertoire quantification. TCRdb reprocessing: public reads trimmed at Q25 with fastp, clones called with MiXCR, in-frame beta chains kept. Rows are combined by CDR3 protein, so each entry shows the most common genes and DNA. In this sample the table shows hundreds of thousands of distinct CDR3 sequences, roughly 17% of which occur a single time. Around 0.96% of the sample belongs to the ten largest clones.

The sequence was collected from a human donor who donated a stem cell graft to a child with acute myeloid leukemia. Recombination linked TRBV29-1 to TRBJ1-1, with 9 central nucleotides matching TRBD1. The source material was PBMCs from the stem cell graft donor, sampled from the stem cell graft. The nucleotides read TGCAGCGTTGGCCCCGGGACAGGGAATACTGAAGCTTTCTTT. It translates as CSVGPGTGNTEAFF.